This T cell receptor beta chain stems from a study of cytomegalovirus exposure and HLA in healthy donors. Study-wide results and caveats: Several of the most significant clusters appeared linked to common viral pathogens, based on a later analysis. Listed as cytomegalovirus-associated were 164 TCR beta chains.

Concerning this clone itself: The antigen is unknown.

The study ran its PCR with 60 Vbeta and 13 Jbeta primers. The assay was immunoSEQ multiplex PCR, and TCRdb's table has in-frame clones only and misses some. The table lists roughly 89,000 clones, roughly 67% of them singletons. The clonotype comes from a woman aged 45-59 years in good health and CMV-seropositive. Sequencing input: PBMCs.

The CDR3, as DNA: TGTGCCAGCAGCCAAGGCCAGGGTTTATGGGGTGAGCAGTTCTTC. Amino acids: CASSQGQGLWGEQFF. The chain recombines TRBV4-2 with TRBJ2-1; possible D gene TRBD1, 5 bases. CDR1 and CDR2 from the germline V gene are LGHNA and YNFKEQ. The CDR3 runs to 15 residues. The V end lost 1 base, the J end lost 9 bases, and 16 bases lay between the germline ends.